A single sample is the source of the 8 T cell receptor beta chains below, sequenced in a study of blood T cells in healthy people across ages. A sample-barcoded 5' primer and a J-beta primer mix were used in a second PCR of roughly 7 to 11 cycles. MiXCR was run by TCRdb on the 5' RACE reads, yielding one entry per CDR3 protein. The data show about 780,000 distinct CDR3 sequences, roughly 24% seen once. A further study also used this sample, focusing on T cells of mothers and their children.

Sequencing was carried out using blood. The receptors here all came from a boy aged 10-17 years in good health.

This clonotype has just a few counts. The rearrangement uses TRBV10-3 and TRBJ1-2; D not resolved. The CDR3 consists of 13 residues. V was shortened by 10 bases and J by 3 bases, with 15 bases between the two germline ends. Per germline, CDR1 ENHRY and CDR2 SYGVKD. The CDR3 bases are TGTGCCACCAGGCAGGACGTCGACTATGGCTACACCTTC. Translated: CATRQDVDYGYTF.

The chain carries TRBV6-5 and TRBJ2-7, with TRBD2 matching 8 bases. This CDR3 comprises 17 residues. V lost 2 bases and J lost 0; bases outside the gene matches: 9. Germline V gene lookup returns CDR1 MNHEY and CDR2 SVGAGI. As DNA, the CDR3 is TGTGCCAGCAGTTACGGGGAGCGGGGGCCCCTCTCCTACGAGCAGTACTTC. Amino acid sequence: CASSYGERGPLSYEQYF.

This clonotype appeared a few times. This CDR3 reads CASSPLAGANQETQYF. The CDR3 bases are TGCGCCAGCAGCCCTTTAGCGGGGGCCAACCAAGAGACCCAGTACTTC. The rearrangement joins TRBV5-1 to TRBJ2-5; 9 nucleotides agree with TRBD2. The CDR3 is 16 amino acids. Germline CDR1 SGHRS, CDR2 YFSETQ. Trimming cost V 4 bases and J 0 bases; bases outside gene matches: 7.

A few counts support this clonotype. The chain employs TRBV29-1 and TRBJ2-5; 7 bases align to TRBD2. The length of the CDR3 is 12 residues. The germline V gene encodes CDR1 SQVTM and CDR2 ANQGSEA. The V segment lost 4 bases and the J segment 5 bases; nucleotides outside the gene matches: 4. In nucleotides, the CDR3 is TGCAGCGTTGTGGGGGGGGACGAGACCCAGTACTTC. Translated, it gives CSVVGGDETQYF.

The V call is TRBV24-1, the J call TRBJ1-2; maybe TRBD1 (5 bases). V dropped 3 bases and J dropped 4 bases, with 8 bases sitting between them. This CDR3 is built from 13 residues. Germline V gene data show CDR1 as KGHDR and CDR2 as SFDVKD. The CDR3 bases are TGTGCCACCAGTGATATTGGGACCTATGGCTACACCTTC. This translates into CATSDIGTYGYTF.

There are a few counts of this clonotype. This chain joins TRBV12-3 or TRBV12-4 and TRBJ1-1; D unclear. The V end lost 5 bases, the J end lost 6 bases, and 13 bases lay between the germline ends. There are 13 residues in the CDR3. CDR3 DNA: TGTGCCAGCAGTCGGACGGAGCAAGCTGAAGCTTTCTTT. Protein: CASSRTEQAEAFF.

This clonotype was detected a few times. The V and J genes are TRBV20-1 and TRBJ1-5; tentatively, D is TRBD1 (6 bases). The CDR3 has 13 amino acids. V lost 3 bases and J lost 6, with 12 bases in between. Germline CDR1 is DFQATT and CDR2 is SNEGSKA (reference sequence). CDR3 sequence: CSASGGAGQPQHF. The DNA for the CDR3 is TGCAGTGCTAGTGGGGGGGCGGGTCAGCCCCAGCATTTT.

The chain couples TRBV10-3 to TRBJ2-5, with TRBD2 matching 7 bases. V lost 8 bases to trimming and J lost 9 bases; unmatched junction nucleotides: 15. Germline loops: CDR1 ENHRY, CDR2 SYGVKD. This CDR3 has 14 amino acids. CDR3 in DNA: TGTGCCATCTCCCAGGCGACTAGCCTCGGGGCCCAGTACTTC. Translating it yields CAISQATSLGAQYF.